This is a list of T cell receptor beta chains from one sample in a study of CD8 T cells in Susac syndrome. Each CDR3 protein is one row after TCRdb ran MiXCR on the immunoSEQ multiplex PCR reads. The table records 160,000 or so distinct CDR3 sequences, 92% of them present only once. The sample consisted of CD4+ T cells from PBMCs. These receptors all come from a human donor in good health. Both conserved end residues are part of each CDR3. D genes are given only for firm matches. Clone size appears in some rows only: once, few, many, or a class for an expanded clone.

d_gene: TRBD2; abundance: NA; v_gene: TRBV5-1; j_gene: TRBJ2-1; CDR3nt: TGCGCCAGCAGCCTCGGGACTAGCGGGAGGAACAATGAGCAGTTCTTC; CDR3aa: CASSLGTSGRNNEQFF
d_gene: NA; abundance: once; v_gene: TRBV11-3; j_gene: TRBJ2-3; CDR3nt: TGTGCCAGCAGCCCAGGGACTGCTCGATTTCCCACAGATACGCAGTATTTT; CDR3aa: CASSPGTARFPTDTQYF
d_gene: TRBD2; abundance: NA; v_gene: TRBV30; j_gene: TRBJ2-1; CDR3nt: TGTGCCTGGAGTGGGGGACTAGCGGGATACAATGAGCAGTTCTTC; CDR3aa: CAWSGGLAGYNEQFF
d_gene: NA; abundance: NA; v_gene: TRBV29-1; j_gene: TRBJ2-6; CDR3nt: TGCAGCGTAGGCGACGGGAGCTCTGGGGCCAACGTCCTGACTTTC; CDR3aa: CSVGDGSSGANVLTF
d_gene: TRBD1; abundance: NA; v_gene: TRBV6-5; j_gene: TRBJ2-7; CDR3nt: TGTGCCAGCAGTTACTCGGACAGGTACTCCTACGAGCAGTACTTC; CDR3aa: CASSYSDRYSYEQYF
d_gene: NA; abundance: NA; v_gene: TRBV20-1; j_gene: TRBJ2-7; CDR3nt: TGCAGTGCTGGGGGGATCGACAGGCCTTCCTACGAGCAGTACTTC; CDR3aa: CSAGGIDRPSYEQYF
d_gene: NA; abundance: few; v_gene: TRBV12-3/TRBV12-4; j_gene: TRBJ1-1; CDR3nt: TGTGCCAGCAGTTTAGGTCAGGGGGCTTTCTTT; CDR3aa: CASSLGQGAFF
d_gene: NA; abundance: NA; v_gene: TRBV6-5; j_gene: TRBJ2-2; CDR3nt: TGTGCCAGCAGACCCGGACAGTGGAACACCGGGGAGCTGTTTTTT; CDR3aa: CASRPGQWNTGELFF
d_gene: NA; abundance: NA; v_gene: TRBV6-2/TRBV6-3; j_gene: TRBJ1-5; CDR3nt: TGTGCCAGCAGCTTCAACCACAATCAGCCCCAGCATTTT; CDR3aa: CASSFNHNQPQHF
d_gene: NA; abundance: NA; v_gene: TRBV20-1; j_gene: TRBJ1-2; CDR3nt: TGCAGTGCTAGAGACCGCCAGGCGAATGGCTACACCTTC; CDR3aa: CSARDRQANGYTF
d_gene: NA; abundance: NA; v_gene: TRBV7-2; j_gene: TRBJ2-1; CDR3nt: TGTGCCAGCAGCGGGGGCTACAACAATGAGCAGTTCTTC; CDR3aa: CASSGGYNNEQFF
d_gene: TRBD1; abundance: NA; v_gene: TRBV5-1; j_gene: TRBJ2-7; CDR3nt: TGCGCCAGCAGCGGACAGGGGGCTTCCTACGAGCAGTACTTC; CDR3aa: CASSGQGASYEQYF
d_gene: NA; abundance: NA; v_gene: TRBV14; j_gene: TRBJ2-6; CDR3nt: TGTGCCAGCAGCCAAGACAGGGCAGCCAACGTCCTGACTTTC; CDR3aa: CASSQDRAANVLTF
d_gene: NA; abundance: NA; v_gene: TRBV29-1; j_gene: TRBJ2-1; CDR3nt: TGCAGCGTTGTTCGGGCGCACTCCTACAATGAGCAGTTCTTC; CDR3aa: CSVVRAHSYNEQFF
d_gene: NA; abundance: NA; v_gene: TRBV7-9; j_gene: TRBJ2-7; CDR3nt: TGTGCCAGCAGCTTATTTCAGGGACCCTACGAGCAGTACTTC; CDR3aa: CASSLFQGPYEQYF
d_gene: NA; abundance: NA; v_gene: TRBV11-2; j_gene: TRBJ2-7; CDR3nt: TGTGCCAGCAGCCCTCCGGGGCAATCCTACGAGCAGTACTTC; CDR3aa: CASSPPGQSYEQYF
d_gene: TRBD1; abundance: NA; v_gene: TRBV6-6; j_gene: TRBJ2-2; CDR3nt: TGTGCCACCTTACCGGGACAGGGAACGAACACCGGGGAGCTGTTTTTT; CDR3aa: CATLPGQGTNTGELFF
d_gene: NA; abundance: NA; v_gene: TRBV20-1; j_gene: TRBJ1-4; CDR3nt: TGCAGTGCTAAGGGACACTATAATGAAAAACTGTTTTTT; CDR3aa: CSAKGHYNEKLFF
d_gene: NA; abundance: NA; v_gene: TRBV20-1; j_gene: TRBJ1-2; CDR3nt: TGCAGTGCCTGGGACACCGCTAACTATGGCTACACCTTC; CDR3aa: CSAWDTANYGYTF
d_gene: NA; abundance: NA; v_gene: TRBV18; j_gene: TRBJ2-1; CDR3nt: TGTGCCAGCTCACGGGGTGATGGCGATAAAGGGTTTACAATTGAGCAGTTCTTC; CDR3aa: CASSRGDGDKGFTIEQFF
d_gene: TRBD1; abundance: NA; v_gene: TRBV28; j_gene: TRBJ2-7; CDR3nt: TGTGCCAGCAGTGGATACCGGGACAGGGGTGGGGAGCAGTACTTC; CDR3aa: CASSGYRDRGGEQYF
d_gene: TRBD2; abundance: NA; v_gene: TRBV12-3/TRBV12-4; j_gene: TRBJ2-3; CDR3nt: TGTGCCAGCAGTTTTTTCCGCGGGACTACTACACAAGATACGCAGTATTTT; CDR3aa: CASSFFRGTTTQDTQYF
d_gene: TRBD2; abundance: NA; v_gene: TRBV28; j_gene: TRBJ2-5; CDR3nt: TGTGCCAGCAGTGGACTAGCGGGAGGACAAGAGACCCAGTACTTC; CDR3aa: CASSGLAGGQETQYF
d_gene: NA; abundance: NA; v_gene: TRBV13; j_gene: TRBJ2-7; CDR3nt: TGTGCCAGCAGCTCTAGTGGGCTCTCCTACGAGCAGTACTTC; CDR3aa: CASSSSGLSYEQYF
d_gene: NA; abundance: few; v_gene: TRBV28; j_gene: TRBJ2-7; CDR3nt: TGTGCCAGCAGTCGTGCCTACGAGCAGTACTTC; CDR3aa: CASSRAYEQYF
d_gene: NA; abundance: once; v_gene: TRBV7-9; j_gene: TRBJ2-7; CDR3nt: TGTGCCAGCAGCTCCCGGGGATGGCAGAACGAGCAGTACTTC; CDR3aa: CASSSRGWQNEQYF
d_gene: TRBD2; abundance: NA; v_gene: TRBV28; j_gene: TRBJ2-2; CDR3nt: TGTGCCAGCAGGGCGGGACTAGCGGGAGAGTTGGCCGGGGAGCTGTTTTTT; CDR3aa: CASRAGLAGELAGELFF
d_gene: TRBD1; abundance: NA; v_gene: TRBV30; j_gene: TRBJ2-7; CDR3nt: TGTGCCTGGGAAGGGACAGCCTACGAGCAGTACTTC; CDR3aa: CAWEGTAYEQYF
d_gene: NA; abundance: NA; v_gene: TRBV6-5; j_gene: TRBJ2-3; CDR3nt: TGTGCCAGCAGTTACTCGAACGACAGGATCGGCACAGATACGCAGTATTTT; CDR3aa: CASSYSNDRIGTDTQYF
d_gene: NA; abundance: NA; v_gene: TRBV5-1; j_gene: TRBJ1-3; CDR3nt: TGCGCCAGCAGAACCGGCTCTGGAAACACCATATATTTT; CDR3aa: CASRTGSGNTIYF
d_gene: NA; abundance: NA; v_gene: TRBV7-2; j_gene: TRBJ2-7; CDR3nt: TGTGCCAGCAGCTTATCAGGGCAGAGGTACGAGCAGTACTTC; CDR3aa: CASSLSGQRYEQYF
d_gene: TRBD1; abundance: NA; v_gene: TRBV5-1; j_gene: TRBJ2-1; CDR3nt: TGCGCCAGCAGCCCCGGGACAGCCTACAATGAGCAGTTCTTC; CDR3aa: CASSPGTAYNEQFF
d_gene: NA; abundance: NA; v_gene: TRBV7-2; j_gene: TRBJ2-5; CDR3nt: TGTGCCAGCACCTCTGGGGACCAAGAGACCCAGTACTTC; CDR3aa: CASTSGDQETQYF
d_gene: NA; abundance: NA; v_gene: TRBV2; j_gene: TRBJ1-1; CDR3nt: TGTGCCAGCAAAAAGGGCGCGAGCACTGAAGCTTTCTTT; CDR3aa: CASKKGASTEAFF
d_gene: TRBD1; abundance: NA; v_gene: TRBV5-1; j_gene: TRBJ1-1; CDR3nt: TGCGCCAGCAGCGGACGACAGGGGGGCACTGAAGCTTTCTTT; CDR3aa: CASSGRQGGTEAFF
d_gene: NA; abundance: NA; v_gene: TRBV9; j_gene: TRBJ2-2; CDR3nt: TGTGCCAGCAGCGTAGCTCCACAGTCGGGCACCGGGGAGCTGTTTTTT; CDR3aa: CASSVAPQSGTGELFF
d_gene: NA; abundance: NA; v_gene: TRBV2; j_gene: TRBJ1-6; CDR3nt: TGTGCCACTACCCGGGAACAGGCGTCACCCCTCCACTTT; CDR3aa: CATTREQASPLHF
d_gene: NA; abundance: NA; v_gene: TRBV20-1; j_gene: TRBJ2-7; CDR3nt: TGCAGTGCTAGTACCAGAGTCCCCCACGAGCAGTACTTC; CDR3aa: CSASTRVPHEQYF
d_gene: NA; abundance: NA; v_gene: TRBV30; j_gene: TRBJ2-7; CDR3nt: TGTGCCTGCTGTTCTTCGTACGAGCAGTACTTC; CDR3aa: CACCSSYEQYF
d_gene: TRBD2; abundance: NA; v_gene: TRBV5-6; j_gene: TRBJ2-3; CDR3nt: TGTGCCAGCAGTTACAGCGGGGGTAGCACAGATACGCAGTATTTT; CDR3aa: CASSYSGGSTDTQYF
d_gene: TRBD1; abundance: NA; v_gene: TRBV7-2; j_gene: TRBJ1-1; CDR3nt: TGTGCCAGCAGTCCCTTCAGGGGGTCTGACACTGAAGCTTTCTTT; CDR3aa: CASSPFRGSDTEAFF